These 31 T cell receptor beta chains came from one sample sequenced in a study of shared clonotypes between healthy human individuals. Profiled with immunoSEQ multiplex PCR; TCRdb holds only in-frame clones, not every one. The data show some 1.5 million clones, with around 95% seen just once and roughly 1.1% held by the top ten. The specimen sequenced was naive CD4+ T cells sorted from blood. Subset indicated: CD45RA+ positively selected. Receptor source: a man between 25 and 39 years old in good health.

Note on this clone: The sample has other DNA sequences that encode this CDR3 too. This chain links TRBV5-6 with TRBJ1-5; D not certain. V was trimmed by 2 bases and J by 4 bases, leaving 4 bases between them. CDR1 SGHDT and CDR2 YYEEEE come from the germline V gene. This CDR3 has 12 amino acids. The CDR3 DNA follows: TGTGCCAGCAGCTTCGGAAATCAGCCCCAGCATTTT. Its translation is CASSFGNQPQHF.

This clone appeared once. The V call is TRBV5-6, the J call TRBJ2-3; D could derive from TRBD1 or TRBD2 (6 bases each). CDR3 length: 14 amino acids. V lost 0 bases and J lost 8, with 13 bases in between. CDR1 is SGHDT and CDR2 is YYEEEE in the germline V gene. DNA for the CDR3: TGTGCCAGCAGCTTGGACAGGGAGGTTGGTACGCAGTATTTT. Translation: CASSLDREVGTQYF.

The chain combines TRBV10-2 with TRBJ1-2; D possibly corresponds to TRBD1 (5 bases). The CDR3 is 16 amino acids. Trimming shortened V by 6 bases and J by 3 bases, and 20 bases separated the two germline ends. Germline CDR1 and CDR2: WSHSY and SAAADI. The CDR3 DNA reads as TGCGCCAGCAGGGACCGGAGGGGCGGGTGGGACTATGGCTACACCTTC. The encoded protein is CASRDRRGGWDYGYTF.

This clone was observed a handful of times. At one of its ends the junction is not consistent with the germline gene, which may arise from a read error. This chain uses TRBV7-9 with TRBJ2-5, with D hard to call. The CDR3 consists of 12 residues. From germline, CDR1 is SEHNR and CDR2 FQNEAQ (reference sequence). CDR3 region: CASSRLSDSSDF. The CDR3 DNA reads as TGTGCCAGCAGCCGACTTAGTGACTCCTCTGACTTC.

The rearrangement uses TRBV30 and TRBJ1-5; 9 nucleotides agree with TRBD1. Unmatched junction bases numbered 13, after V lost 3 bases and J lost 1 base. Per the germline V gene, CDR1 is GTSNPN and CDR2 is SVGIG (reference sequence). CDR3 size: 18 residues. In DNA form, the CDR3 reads TGTGCCTGGAGCGCCCCGGGACAGGGTTATGCGAGCAATCAGCCCCAGCATTTT. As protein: CAWSAPGQGYASNQPQHF. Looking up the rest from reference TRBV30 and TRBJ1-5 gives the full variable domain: SQTIHQWPATLVQPVGSPLSLECTVEGTSNPNLYWYRQAAGRGLQLLFYSVGIGQISSEVPQNLSASRPQDRQFILSSKKLLLSDSGFYLCAWSAPGQGYASNQPQHFGDGTRLSIL.

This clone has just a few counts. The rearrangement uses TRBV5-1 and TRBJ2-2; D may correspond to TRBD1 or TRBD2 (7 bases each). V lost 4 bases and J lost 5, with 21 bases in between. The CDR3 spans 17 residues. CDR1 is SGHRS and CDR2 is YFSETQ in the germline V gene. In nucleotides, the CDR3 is TGCGCCAGCAGCCCCCGGGGAGGGGGCTTGGCTACCGGGGAGCTGTTTTTT. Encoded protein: CASSPRGGGLATGELFF. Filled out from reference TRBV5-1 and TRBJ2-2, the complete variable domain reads KAGVTQTPRYLIKTRGQQVTLSCSPISGHRSVSWYQQTPGQGLQFLFEYFSETQRNKGNFPGRFSGRQFSNSRSEMNVSTLELGDSALYLCASSPRGGGLATGELFFGEGSRLTVL.

The CDR3 coding sequence is TGTGCCAGCAGCGTAGTAGCGAACCCGAACACCGGGGAGCTGTTTTTT. As protein: CASSVVANPNTGELFF. The V and J genes are TRBV9 and TRBJ2-2; D perhaps matches TRBD2 (5 bases). The CDR3 contains 16 residues. V was pared by 0 bases and J by 0 bases, with 9 bases between. Germline V gene lookup returns CDR1 SGDLS and CDR2 YYNGEE. Looking up the rest from reference TRBV9 and TRBJ2-2 gives the full variable domain: DSGVTQTPKHLITATGQRVTLRCSPRSGDLSVYWYQQSLDQGLQFLIQYYNGEERAKGNILERFSAQQFPDLHSELNLSSLELGDSALYFCASSVVANPNTGELFFGEGSRLTVL.

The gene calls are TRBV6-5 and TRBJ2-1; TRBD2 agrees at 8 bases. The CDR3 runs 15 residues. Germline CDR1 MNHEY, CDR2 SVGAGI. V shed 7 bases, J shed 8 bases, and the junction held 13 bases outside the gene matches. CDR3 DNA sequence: TGTGCCAGCATCCCAAAGGGGACTAGTTTGCATGAGCAGTTCTTC. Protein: CASIPKGTSLHEQFF.

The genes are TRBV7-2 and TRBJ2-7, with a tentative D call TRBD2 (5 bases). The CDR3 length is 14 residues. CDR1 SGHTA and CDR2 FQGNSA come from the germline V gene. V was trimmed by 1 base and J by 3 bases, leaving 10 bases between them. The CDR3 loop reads CASSLGGSLYEQYF. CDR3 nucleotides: TGTGCCAGCAGCTTAGGCGGGTCCCTCTACGAGCAGTACTTC. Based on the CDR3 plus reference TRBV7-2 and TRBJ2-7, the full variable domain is GAGVSQSPSNKVTEKGKDVELRCDPISGHTALYWYRQSLGQGLEFLIYFQGNSAPDKSGLPSDRFSAERTGGSVSTLTIQRTQQEDSAVYLCASSLGGSLYEQYFGPGTRLTVT.

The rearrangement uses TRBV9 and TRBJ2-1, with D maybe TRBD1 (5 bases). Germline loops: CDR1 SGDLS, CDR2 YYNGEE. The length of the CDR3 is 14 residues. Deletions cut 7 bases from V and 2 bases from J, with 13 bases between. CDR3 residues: CASAPQGPYNEQFF. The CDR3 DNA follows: TGTGCCAGCGCCCCCCAGGGCCCCTACAATGAGCAGTTCTTC.

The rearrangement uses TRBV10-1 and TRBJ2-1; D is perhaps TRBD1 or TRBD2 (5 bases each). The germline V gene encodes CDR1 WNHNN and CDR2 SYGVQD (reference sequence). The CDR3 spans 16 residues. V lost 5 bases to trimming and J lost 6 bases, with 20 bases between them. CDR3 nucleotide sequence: TGCGCCAGCAGTTCCTTACCAGGATTCGGGGCCAATGAGCAGTTCTTC. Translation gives CASSSLPGFGANEQFF.

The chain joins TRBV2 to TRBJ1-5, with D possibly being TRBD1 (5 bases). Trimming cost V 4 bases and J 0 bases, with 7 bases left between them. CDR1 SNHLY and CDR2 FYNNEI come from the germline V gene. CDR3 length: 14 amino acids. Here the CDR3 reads CASSGQNSNQPQHF. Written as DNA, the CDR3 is TGTGCCAGCAGTGGACAGAATAGCAATCAGCCCCAGCATTTT.

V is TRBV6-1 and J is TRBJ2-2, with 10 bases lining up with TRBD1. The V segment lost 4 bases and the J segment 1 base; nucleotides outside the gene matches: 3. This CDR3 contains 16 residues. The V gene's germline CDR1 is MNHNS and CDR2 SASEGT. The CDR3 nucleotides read TGTGCCAGCAGTGGACAGGGGGCCCTGAACACCGGGGAGCTGTTTTTT. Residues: CASSGQGALNTGELFF.

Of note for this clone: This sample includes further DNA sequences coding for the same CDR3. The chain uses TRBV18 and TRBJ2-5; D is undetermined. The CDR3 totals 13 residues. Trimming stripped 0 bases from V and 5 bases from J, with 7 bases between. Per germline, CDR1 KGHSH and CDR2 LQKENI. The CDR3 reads CASSPPGLETQYF. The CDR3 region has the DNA TGTGCCAGCTCACCACCAGGGCTGGAGACCCAGTACTTC.

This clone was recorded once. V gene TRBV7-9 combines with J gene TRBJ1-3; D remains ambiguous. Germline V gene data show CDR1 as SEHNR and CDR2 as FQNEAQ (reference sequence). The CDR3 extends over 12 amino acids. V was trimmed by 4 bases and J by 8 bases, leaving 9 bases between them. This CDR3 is CASSSLGYTIYF. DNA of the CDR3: TGTGCCAGCAGCTCCCTCGGGTACACCATATATTTT.

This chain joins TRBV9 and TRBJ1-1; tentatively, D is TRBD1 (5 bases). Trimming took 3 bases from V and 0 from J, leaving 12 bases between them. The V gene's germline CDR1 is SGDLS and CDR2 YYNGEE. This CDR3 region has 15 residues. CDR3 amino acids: CASSELSTVNTEAFF. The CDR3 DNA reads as TGTGCCAGCAGCGAATTATCGACAGTGAACACTGAAGCTTTCTTT.

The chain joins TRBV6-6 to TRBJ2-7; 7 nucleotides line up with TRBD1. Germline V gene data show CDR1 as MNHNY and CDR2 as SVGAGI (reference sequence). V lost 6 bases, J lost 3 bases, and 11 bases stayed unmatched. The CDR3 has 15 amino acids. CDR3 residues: CASSGPRDRNYEQYF. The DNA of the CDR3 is TGTGCCAGCAGCGGACCGAGGGACAGAAACTACGAGCAGTACTTC.

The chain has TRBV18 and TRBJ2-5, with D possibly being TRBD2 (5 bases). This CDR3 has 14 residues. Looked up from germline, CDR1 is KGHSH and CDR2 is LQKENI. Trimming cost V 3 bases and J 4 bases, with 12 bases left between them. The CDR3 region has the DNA TGTGCCAGCTCACCTAGCGCTAGCCCAGAGACCCAGTACTTC. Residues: CASSPSASPETQYF.

CDR3: CASRLQTDTQYF. CDR3 coding DNA: TGTGCCAGCAGGCTACAGACAGATACGCAGTATTTT. The rearrangement uses TRBV25-1 and TRBJ2-3; D ambiguous. Trimming stripped 6 bases from V and 3 bases from J, with 7 bases between. Germline V gene sequence: CDR1 MGHDK, CDR2 SYGVNS. There are 12 residues in the CDR3.

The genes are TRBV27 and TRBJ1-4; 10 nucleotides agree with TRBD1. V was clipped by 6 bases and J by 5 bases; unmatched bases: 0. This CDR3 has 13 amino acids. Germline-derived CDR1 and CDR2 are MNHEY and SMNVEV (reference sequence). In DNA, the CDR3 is TGTGCCAGCAGGACAGGGGGCAATGAAAAACTGTTTTTT. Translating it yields CASRTGGNEKLFF.

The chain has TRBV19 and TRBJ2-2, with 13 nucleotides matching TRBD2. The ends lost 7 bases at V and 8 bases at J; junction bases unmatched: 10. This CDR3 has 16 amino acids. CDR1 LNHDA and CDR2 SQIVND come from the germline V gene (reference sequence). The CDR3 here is CASILRTSGRTGELFF. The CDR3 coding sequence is TGTGCCAGTATCCTTCGGACTAGCGGGAGAACTGGGGAGCTGTTTTTT.

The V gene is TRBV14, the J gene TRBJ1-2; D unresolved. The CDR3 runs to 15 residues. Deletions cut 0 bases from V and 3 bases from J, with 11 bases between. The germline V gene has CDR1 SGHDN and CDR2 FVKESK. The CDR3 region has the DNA TGTGCCAGCAGCCAAGACACTTCCTTTGACTATGGCTACACCTTC. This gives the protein CASSQDTSFDYGYTF. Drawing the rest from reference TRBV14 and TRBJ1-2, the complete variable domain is EAGVTQFPSHSVIEKGQTVTLRCDPISGHDNLYWYRRVMGKEIKFLLHFVKESKQDESGMPNNRFLAERTGGTYSTLKVQPAELEDSGVYFCASSQDTSFDYGYTFGSGTRLTVV.

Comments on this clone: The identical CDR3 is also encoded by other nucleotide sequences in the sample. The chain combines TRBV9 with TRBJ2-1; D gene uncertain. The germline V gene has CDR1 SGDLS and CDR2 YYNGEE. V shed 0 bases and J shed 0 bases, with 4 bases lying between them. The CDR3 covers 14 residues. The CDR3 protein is CASSVGDSYNEQFF. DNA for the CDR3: TGTGCCAGCAGCGTAGGGGACTCCTACAATGAGCAGTTCTTC.

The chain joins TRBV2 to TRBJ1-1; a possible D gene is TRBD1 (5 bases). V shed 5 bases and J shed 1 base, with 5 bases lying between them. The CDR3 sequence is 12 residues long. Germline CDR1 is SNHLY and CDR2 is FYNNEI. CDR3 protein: CASSQGNTEAFF. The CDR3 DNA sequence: TGTGCCAGCAGTCAGGGGAACACTGAAGCTTTCTTT.

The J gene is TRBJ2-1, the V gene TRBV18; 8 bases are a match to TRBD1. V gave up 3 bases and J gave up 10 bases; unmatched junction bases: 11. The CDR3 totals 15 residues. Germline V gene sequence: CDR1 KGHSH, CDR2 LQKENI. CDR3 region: CASSPTGQGAEEQFF. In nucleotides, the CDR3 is TGTGCCAGCTCACCGACTGGTCAGGGGGCTGAAGAGCAGTTCTTC.

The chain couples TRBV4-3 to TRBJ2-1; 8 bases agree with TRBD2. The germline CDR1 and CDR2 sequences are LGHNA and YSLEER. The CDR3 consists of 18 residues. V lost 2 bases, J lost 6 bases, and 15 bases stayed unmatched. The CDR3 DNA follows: TGCGCCAGCAGCCAAAAGGGGCTAGCGGGCCGCCTGGTCAATGAGCAGTTCTTC. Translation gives CASSQKGLAGRLVNEQFF.

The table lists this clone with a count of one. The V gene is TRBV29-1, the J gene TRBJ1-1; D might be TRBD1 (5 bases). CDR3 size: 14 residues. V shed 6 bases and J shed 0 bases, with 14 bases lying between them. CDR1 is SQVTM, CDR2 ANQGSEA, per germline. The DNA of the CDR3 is TGCAGCGTCCGGGGGAGCGGTCTGAACACTGAAGCTTTCTTT. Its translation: CSVRGSGLNTEAFF. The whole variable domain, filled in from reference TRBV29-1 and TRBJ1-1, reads SAVISQKPSRDICQRGTSLTIQCQVDSQVTMMFWYRQQPGQSLTLIATANQGSEATYESGFVIDKFPISRPNLTFSTLTVSNMSPEDSSIYLCSVRGSGLNTEAFFGQGTRLTVV.

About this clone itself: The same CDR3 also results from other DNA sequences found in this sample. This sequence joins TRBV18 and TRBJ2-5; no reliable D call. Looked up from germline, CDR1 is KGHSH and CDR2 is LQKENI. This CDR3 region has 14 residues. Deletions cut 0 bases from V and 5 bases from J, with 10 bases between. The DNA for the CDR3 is TGTGCCAGCTCACCACCAGGGCTGAGGGAGACCCAGTACTTC. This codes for CASSPPGLRETQYF.

CDR3 loop: CASSFVPLTGRKGETQYF. DNA for the CDR3: TGCGCCAGCAGCTTTGTCCCGCTGACAGGTAGGAAAGGAGAGACCCAGTACTTC. The chain combines TRBV5-1 with TRBJ2-5, with TRBD1 as a possible D gene (6 bases). The germline V gene encodes CDR1 SGHRS and CDR2 YFSETQ. CDR3 length: 18 residues. V was shortened by 2 bases and J by 4 bases, with 24 bases between the two germline ends.

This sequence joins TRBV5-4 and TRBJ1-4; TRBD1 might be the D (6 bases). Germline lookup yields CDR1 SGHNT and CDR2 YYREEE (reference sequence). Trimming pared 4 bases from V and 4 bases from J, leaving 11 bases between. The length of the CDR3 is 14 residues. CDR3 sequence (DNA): TGTGCCAGCAGCGCGGACAGCTTTAATGAAAAACTGTTTTTT. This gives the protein CASSADSFNEKLFF.

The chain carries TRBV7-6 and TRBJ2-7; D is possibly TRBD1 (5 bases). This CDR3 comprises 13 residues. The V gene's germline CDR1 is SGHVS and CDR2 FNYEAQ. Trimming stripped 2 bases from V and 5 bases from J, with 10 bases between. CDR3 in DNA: TGTGCCAGCAGCTTATCTCTGGACAACGAGCAGTACTTC. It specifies CASSLSLDNEQYF. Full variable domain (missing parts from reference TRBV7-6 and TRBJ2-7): GAGVSQSPRYKVTKRGQDVALRCDPISGHVSLYWYRQALGQGPEFLTYFNYEAQQDKSGLPNDRFSAERPEGSISTLTIQRTEQRDSAMYRCASSLSLDNEQYFGPGTRLTVT.